The sequence of this T cell receptor beta chain was determined in a study of type 1 regulatory T cells. As for the study in general: T-allo10 is a Tr1-enriched, alloantigen-specific CD4 T cell product made in vitro.

This clonotype has at least ten counts. Its specificity is not known. TCRdb independently ran MiXCR on the reads; one entry per CDR3 protein. The sample contains about 67,000 distinct CDR3 sequences, approximately 47% of which appear only once. The germline CDR1 and CDR2 sequences are MDHEN and SYDVKM. Trimming took off 5 bases at V and 5 bases at J, with 18 bases between the two ends. The CDR3 totals 15 residues. Study-level results: Compared with non-type 1 regulatory T cells, type 1 regulatory T cells showed a more restricted TCR repertoire.

The sequenced sample consisted of cultured non-Tr1 T cells, either the whole culture or a sorted T cell fraction (not recorded which). This chain links TRBV28 with TRBJ1-1; D gene ambiguous. This receptor was taken from a human donor in good health. CDR3 nucleotide sequence: TGTGCCAGCAGTCCCCCCAGCAGACGGGGAACTGAAGCTTTCTTT. Amino acids: CASSPPSRRGTEAFF.